A selection of T cell receptor beta chains follows, all from one sample in a study of PD-1 blockade in classical Hodgkin lymphoma. TCRdb keeps only in-frame clones here, not all; method: immunoSEQ multiplex PCR. Of some 25,000 clones in the sample, 70% to 80% were seen once. This specimen was peripheral blood mononuclear cells (PBMCs), taken at baseline. These receptors were obtained from a human donor with classical Hodgkin lymphoma. Each CDR3 is given with its conserved first and last residue. Each record gives: J gene, V gene, clone size, D gene, CDR3 protein, CDR3 DNA. D genes are given only for firm matches. Clone size appears in some rows only: once, few, many, or a class for an expanded clone.

TRBJ1-2 TRBV28 . . CASSSGGTDYGYTF TGTGCCAGCAGCTCAGGTGGAACAGACTATGGCTACACCTTC
TRBJ2-1 TRBV10-3 . TRBD2 CAISERSGLAGGNEQFF TGTGCCATCAGTGAAAGGTCCGGTCTAGCGGGGGGGAATGAGCAGTTCTTC
TRBJ1-1 TRBV6-6 . . CASSLLLGTEAFF TGTGCCAGCAGCCTCCTACTTGGGACTGAAGCTTTCTTT
TRBJ2-5 TRBV29-1 . TRBD2 CSVETSGGFRETQYF TGCAGCGTTGAAACTAGCGGGGGGTTCCGAGAGACCCAGTACTTC
TRBJ2-4 TRBV6-5 . TRBD2 CANPRGELAKNIQYF TGTGCCAACCCGCGGGGGGAATTAGCCAAAAACATTCAGTACTTC
TRBJ2-5 TRBV5-4 . . CASSLDSGTQYF TGTGCCAGCAGCTTGGATTCGGGGACCCAGTACTTC
TRBJ2-7 TRBV11-2 . TRBD2 CASSFGLAGAFEQYF TGTGCCAGCAGCTTCGGACTAGCGGGGGCTTTTGAGCAGTACTTC
TRBJ2-5 TRBV4-2 . TRBD2 CASSQDPGGAQETQYF TGTGCCAGCAGCCAAGACCCGGGGGGAGCCCAAGAGACCCAGTACTTC
TRBJ2-1 TRBV19 . TRBD2 CASSRPSGGYNEQFF TGTGCCAGTAGTCGTCCTAGCGGGGGTTACAATGAGCAGTTCTTC
TRBJ2-1 TRBV5-1 . . CASSPEGRTLDEQFF TGCGCCAGCAGCCCAGAGGGACGGACCCTCGATGAGCAGTTCTTC
TRBJ1-1 TRBV11-1 . . CASSLLQEGPEAFF TGTGCCAGCAGCTTATTACAGGAGGGTCCTGAAGCTTTCTTT
TRBJ2-1 TRBV2 . . CASSGQGGEQFF TGTGCCAGCAGTGGACAGGGAGGAGAGCAGTTCTTC
TRBJ2-1 TRBV7-2 . TRBD1 CASSLRDRGRGYNEQFF TGTGCCAGCAGCTTAAGGGACAGGGGGCGTGGGTACAATGAGCAGTTCTTC
TRBJ2-7 TRBV7-2 . . CASSFGRHYEQYF TGTGCCAGCAGCTTTGGCCGCCACTACGAGCAGTACTTC
TRBJ1-6 TRBV30 . TRBD1 CAWSRDRDSPLHF TGTGCCTGGAGTAGGGACAGGGACTCACCCCTCCACTTT
TRBJ2-5 TRBV11-2 . TRBD2 CASSPGLAGVGETQYF TGTGCCAGCAGCCCGGGACTAGCGGGGGTAGGAGAGACCCAGTACTTC
TRBJ2-7 TRBV7-2 once . CASSLDRSSYEQYF TGTGCCAGCAGCTTGGACAGAAGCTCCTACGAGCAGTACTTC
TRBJ2-1 TRBV10-3 . . CAIKASTKIDEQFF TGTGCCATCAAGGCCTCTACAAAGATTGATGAGCAGTTCTTC
TRBJ1-1 TRBV6-5 . TRBD1 CASSGTGSGTEAFF TGTGCCAGCAGCGGGACAGGGTCGGGCACTGAAGCTTTCTTT
TRBJ2-7 TRBV4-3 . . CASSQGGGSYEQYF TGCGCCAGCAGCCAAGGGGGTGGCTCCTACGAGCAGTACTTC
TRBJ2-7 TRBV18 . . CASHSGARTYEQYF TGTGCCAGCCACTCCGGCGCGCGGACGTACGAGCAGTACTTC
TRBJ2-3 TRBV25-1 once TRBD2 CARGRAGGTDTQYF TGTGCCAGGGGTCGGGCGGGGGGAACAGATACGCAGTATTTT
TRBJ2-3 TRBV7-6 . . CASSRRDSSSTDTQYF TGTGCCAGCAGCCGCCGCGACAGCTCTAGCACAGATACGCAGTATTTT
TRBJ1-5 TRBV15 . . CATSRESSGQGFKPQHF TGTGCCACCAGCAGAGAATCTTCGGGGCAGGGGTTTAAGCCCCAGCATTTT
TRBJ1-4 TRBV27 . . CASSRTAKGEKLFF TGTGCCAGCAGTAGGACAGCGAAGGGTGAAAAACTGTTTTTT
TRBJ2-1 TRBV6-5 . . CASGAGGESGEQFF TGTGCCAGCGGGGCAGGCGGGGAGTCGGGTGAGCAGTTCTTC